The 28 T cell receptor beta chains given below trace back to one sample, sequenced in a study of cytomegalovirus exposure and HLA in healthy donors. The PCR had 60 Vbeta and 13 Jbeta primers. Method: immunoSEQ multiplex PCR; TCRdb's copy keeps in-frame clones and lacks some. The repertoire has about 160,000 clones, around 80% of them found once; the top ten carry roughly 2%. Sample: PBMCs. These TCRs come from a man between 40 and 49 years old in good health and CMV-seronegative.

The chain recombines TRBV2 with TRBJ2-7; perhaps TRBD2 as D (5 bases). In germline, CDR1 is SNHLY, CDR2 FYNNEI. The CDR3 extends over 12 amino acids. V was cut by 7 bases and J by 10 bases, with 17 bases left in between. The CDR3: CASTAEGLDQYF. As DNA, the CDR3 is TGTGCCAGCACCGCCGAGGGATTGGATCAGTACTTC.

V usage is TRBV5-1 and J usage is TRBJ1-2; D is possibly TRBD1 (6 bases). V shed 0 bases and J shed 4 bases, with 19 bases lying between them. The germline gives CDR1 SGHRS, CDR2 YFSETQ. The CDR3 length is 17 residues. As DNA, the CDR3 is TGCGCCAGCAGCTTGGGGGGGGGCAGGGAAGACGCCTATGGCTACACCTTC. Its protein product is CASSLGGGREDAYGYTF. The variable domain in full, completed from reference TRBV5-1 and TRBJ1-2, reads KAGVTQTPRYLIKTRGQQVTLSCSPISGHRSVSWYQQTPGQGLQFLFEYFSETQRNKGNFPGRFSGRQFSNSRSEMNVSTLELGDSALYLCASSLGGGREDAYGYTFGSGTRLTVV.

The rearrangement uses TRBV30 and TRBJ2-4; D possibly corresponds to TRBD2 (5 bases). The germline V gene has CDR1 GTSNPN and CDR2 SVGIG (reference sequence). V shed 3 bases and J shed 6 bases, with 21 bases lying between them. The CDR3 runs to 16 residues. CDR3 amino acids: CAWSSTEALGVNIQYF. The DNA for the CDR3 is TGTGCCTGGAGCTCGACCGAGGCCTTGGGAGTAAACATTCAGTACTTC.

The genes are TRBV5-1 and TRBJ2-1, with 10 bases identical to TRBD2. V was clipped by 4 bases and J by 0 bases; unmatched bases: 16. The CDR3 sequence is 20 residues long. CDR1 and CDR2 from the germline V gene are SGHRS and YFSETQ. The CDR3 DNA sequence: TGCGCCAGCAGCACGGGACTAGCGCAGAGATTTTCTAGCTCCTACAATGAGCAGTTCTTC. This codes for CASSTGLAQRFSSSYNEQFF. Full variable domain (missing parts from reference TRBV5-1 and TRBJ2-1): KAGVTQTPRYLIKTRGQQVTLSCSPISGHRSVSWYQQTPGQGLQFLFEYFSETQRNKGNFPGRFSGRQFSNSRSEMNVSTLELGDSALYLCASSTGLAQRFSSSYNEQFFGPGTRLTVL.

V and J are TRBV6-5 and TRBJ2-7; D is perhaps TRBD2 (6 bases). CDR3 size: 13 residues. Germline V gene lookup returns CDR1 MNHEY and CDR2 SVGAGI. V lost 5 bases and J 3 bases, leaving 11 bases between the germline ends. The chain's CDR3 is CASSRTGDYEQYF. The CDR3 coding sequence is TGTGCCAGCAGTCGGACGGGGGACTACGAGCAGTACTTC.

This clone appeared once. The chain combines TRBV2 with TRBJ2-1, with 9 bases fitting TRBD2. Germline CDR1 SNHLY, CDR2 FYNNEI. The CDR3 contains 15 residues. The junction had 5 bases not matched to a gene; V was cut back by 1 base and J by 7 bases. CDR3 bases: TGTGCCAGCAGTGAAGTAGCGGGAGTGTATAATGAGCAGTTCTTC. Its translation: CASSEVAGVYNEQFF.

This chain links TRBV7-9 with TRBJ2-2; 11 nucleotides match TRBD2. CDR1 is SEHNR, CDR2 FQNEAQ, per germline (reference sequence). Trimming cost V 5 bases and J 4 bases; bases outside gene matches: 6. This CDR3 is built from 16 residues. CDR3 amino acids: CASSRLAGPATGELFF. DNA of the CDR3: TGTGCCAGCAGCAGACTAGCGGGGCCGGCCACCGGGGAGCTGTTTTTT. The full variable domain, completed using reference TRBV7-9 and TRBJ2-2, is DTGVSQNPRHKITKRGQNVTFRCDPISEHNRLYWYRQTLGQGPEFLTYFQNEAQLEKSRLLSDRFSAERPKGSFSTLEIQRTEQGDSAMYLCASSRLAGPATGELFFGEGSRLTVL.

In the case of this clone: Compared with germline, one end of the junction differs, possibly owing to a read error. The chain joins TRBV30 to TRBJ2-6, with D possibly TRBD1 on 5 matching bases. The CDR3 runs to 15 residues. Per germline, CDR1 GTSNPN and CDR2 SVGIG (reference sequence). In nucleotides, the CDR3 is TGTGCCTGGAGCTATGGCGGCGCTGGGGCCAACGGCCTGACTTTC. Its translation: CAWSYGGAGANGLTF. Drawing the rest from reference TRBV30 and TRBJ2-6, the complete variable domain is SQTIHQWPATLVQPVGSPLSLECTVEGTSNPNLYWYRQAAGRGLQLLFYSVGIGQISSEVPQNLSASRPQDRQFILSSKKLLLSDSGFYLCAWSYGGAGANGLTFGAGSRLTVL.

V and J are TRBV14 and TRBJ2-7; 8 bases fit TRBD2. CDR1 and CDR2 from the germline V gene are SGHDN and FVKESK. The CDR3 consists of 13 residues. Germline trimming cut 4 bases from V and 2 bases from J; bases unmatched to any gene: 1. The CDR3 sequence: CASSPGGAYEQYF. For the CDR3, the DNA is TGTGCCAGCAGCCCGGGGGGGGCCTACGAGCAGTACTTC.

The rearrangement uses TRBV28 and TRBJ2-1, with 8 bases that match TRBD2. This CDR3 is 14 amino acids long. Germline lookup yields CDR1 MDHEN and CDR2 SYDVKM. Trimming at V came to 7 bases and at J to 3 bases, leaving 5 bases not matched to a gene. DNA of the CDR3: TGTGCCAGCACTCAACTAGCGGTCTACAATGAGCAGTTCTTC. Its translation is CASTQLAVYNEQFF.

Here the CDR3 reads CASSQERAGYNEQFF. CDR3 coding DNA: TGCGCCAGCAGCCAAGAGCGGGCCGGTTACAATGAGCAGTTCTTC. The chain carries TRBV4-3 and TRBJ2-1; possible D gene TRBD2, 5 bases. CDR3 size: 15 residues. The V end was cut by 0 bases, the J end by 4 bases, with 10 bases between. Germline assignment: CDR1 LGHNA and CDR2 YSLEER.

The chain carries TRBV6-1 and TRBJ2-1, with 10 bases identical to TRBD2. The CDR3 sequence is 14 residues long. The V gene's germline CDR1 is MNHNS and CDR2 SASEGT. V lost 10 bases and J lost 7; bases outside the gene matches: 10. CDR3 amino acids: CATSLLAGLNEQFF. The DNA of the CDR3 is TGTGCCACATCCCTACTAGCGGGGCTAAATGAGCAGTTCTTC.

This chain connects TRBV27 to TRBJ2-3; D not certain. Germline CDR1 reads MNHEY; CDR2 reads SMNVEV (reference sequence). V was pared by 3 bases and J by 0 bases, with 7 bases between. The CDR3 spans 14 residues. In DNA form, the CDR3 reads TGTGCCAGCAGTTTCGGTTACAGCACAGATACGCAGTATTTT. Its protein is CASSFGYSTDTQYF.

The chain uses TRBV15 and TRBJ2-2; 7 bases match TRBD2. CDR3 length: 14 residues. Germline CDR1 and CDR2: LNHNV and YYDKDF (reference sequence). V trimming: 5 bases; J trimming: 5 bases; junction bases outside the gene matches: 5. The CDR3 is CATSGGGWTGELFF. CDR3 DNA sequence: TGTGCCACCAGCGGCGGGGGATGGACCGGGGAGCTGTTTTTT.

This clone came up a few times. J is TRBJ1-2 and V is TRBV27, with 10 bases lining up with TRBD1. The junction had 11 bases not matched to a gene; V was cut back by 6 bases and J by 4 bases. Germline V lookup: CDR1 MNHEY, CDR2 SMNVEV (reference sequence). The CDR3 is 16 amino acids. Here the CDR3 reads CASRNPRTGGGYGYTF. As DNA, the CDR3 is TGTGCCAGCAGGAACCCGCGGACAGGGGGGGGCTATGGCTACACCTTC.

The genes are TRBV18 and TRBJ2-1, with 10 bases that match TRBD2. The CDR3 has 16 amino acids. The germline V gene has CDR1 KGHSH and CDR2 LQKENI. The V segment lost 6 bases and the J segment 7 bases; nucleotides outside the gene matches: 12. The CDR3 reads CASSESAAGGLNEQFF. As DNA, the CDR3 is TGTGCCAGCTCCGAATCGGCAGCGGGAGGGCTGAATGAGCAGTTCTTC.

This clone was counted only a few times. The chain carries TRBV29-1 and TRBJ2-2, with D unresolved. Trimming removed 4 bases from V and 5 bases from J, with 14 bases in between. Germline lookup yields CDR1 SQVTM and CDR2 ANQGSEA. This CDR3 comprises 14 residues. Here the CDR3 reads CSVVLLLRTGELFF. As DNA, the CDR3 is TGCAGCGTTGTTCTTCTGTTGAGAACCGGGGAGCTGTTTTTT.

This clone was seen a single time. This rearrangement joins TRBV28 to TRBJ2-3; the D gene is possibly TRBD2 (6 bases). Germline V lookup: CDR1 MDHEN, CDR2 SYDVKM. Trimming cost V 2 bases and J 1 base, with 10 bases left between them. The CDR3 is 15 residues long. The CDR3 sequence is CASSLPTGGTDTQYF. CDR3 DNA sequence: TGTGCCAGCAGTTTACCCACGGGGGGCACAGATACGCAGTATTTT.

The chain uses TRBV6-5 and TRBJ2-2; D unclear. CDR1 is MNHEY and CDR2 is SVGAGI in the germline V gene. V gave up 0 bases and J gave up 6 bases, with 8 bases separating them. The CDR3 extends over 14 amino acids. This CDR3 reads CASSYSDMAGELFF. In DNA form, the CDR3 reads TGTGCCAGCAGTTACTCAGACATGGCCGGGGAGCTGTTTTTT.

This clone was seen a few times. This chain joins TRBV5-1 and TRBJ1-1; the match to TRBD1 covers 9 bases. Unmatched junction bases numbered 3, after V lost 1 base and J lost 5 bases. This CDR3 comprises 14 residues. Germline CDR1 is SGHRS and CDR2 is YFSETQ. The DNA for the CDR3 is TGCGCCAGCAGCTTGACAGGGGGCCGGACTGAAGCTTTCTTT. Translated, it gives CASSLTGGRTEAFF.

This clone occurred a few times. CDR3 sequence: CASSLTENTEAFF. CDR3 sequence (DNA): TGTGCCAGCAGCCTGACAGAGAACACTGAAGCTTTCTTT. This chain connects TRBV6-4 to TRBJ1-1; possible D gene TRBD1, 5 bases. The germline V gene has CDR1 MRHNA and CDR2 SNTAGT. The CDR3 runs 13 residues. The V gene lost 6 bases and the J gene lost 1 base, with 9 bases spanning the gap.

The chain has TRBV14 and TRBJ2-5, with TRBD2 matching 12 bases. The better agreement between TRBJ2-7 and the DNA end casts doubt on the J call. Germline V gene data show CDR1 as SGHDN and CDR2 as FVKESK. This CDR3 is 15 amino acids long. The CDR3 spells CASSHLTSGSYEQYF. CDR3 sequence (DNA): TGTGCCAGCAGCCATCTGACTAGCGGGAGCTACGAGCAGTACTTC.

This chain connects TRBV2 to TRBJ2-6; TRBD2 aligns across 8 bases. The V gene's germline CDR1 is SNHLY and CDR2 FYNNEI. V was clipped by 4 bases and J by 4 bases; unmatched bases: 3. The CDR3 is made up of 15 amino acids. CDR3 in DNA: TGTGCCAGCAGTGCCGGGAGGGCGGGGGCCAACGTCCTGACTTTC. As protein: CASSAGRAGANVLTF.

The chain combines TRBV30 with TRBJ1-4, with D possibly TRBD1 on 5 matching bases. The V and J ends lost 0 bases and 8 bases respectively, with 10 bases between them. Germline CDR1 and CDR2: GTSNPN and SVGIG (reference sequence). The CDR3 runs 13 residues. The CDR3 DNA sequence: TGTGCCTGGAGTGTGGCGGGGCGGGAAAAACTGTTTTTT. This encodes CAWSVAGREKLFF.

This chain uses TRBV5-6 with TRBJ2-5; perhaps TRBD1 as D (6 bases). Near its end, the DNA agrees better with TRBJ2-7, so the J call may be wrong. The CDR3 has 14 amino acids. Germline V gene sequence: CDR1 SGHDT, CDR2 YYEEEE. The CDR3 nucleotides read TGTGCCAGCAGCTTGGGGGAAGGGGGCTACGAGCAGTACTTC. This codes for CASSLGEGGYEQYF.

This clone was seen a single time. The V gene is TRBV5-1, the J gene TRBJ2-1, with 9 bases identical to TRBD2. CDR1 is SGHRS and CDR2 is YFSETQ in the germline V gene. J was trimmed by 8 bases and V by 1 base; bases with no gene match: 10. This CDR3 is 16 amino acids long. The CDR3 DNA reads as TGCGCCAGCAGCTTGAGTGGGACTAGCAACTGGGATGAGCAGTTCTTC. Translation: CASSLSGTSNWDEQFF.

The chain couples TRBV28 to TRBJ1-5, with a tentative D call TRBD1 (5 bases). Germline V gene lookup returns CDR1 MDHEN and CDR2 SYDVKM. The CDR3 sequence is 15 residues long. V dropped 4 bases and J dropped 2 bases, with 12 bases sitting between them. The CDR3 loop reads CASSSPTVGNQPQHF. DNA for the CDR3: TGTGCCAGCAGTTCCCCGACAGTCGGCAATCAGCCCCAGCATTTT.

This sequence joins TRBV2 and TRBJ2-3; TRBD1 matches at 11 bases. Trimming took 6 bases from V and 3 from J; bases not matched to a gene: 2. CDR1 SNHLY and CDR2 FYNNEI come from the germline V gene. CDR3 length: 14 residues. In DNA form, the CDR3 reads TGTGCCAGCAGGGACAGGGGGCTTACAGATACGCAGTATTTT. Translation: CASRDRGLTDTQYF. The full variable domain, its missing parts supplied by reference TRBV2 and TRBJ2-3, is EPEVTQTPSHQVTQMGQEVILRCVPISNHLYFYWYRQILGQKVEFLVSFYNNEISEKSEIFDDQFSVERPDGSNFTLKIRSTKLEDSAMYFCASRDRGLTDTQYFGPGTRLTVL.